This T cell receptor (beta chain) was found in a study of shared clonotypes between healthy human individuals. Method: immunoSEQ multiplex PCR; TCRdb's copy keeps in-frame clones and lacks some. The repertoire holds fewer than 600,000 clones, with 79% as singletons. Participating donors were healthy, HIV-negative adults free of recent acute infections or vaccinations. Germline V gives CDR1 SNHLY, CDR2 FYNNEI. V was pared by 5 bases and J by 5 bases, with 6 bases of the junction left unmatched. The CDR3 contains 14 residues. The chain has TRBV2 and TRBJ1-1; 9 nucleotides line up with TRBD1. The sample was PBMCs. The TCR originated in a woman aged 40 to 49 in good health. Some clones in this sample may be carry-over from other donors' samples. CDR3 DNA sequence: TGTGCCAGCAGTTCCGGGACAGGGCGGACTGAAGCTTTCTTT. This encodes CASSSGTGRTEAFF. Using reference TRBV2 and TRBJ1-1 for the parts outside the CDR3, the full variable domain is EPEVTQTPSHQVTQMGQEVILRCVPISNHLYFYWYRQILGQKVEFLVSFYNNEISEKSEIFDDQFSVERPDGSNFTLKIRSTKLEDSAMYFCASSSGTGRTEAFFGQGTRLTVV.